The rows below give T cell receptor beta chains drawn from one sample of a study of shared clonotypes between healthy human individuals. Profiled with immunoSEQ multiplex PCR; TCRdb holds only in-frame clones, not every one. There are about 800,000 clones in the sample; around 96% occur only once, and 0.2% to 0.25% lies in the top ten. The specimen was naive CD8+ T cells sorted from blood. The receptors stem from a man aged 30-40 years in good health. The CDR3 runs from the conserved cysteine through the conserved F or W. D genes are given only for firm matches.

TRBJ2-3 | TRBD2 | TRBV11-3 | CASSRRETSGGSTDTQYF | TGTGCCAGCAGCCGACGGGAGACTAGCGGGGGTAGCACAGATACGCAGTATTTT
TRBJ2-1 | . | TRBV7-2 | CASSPQPVGSSYNEQFF | TGTGCCAGCAGCCCACAGCCGGTGGGGAGCTCCTACAATGAGCAGTTCTTC
TRBJ2-3 | . | TRBV7-2 | CASSSAWTSSTDTQYF | TGTGCCAGCAGCTCGGCCTGGACATCGAGCACAGATACGCAGTATTTT
TRBJ2-1 | . | TRBV9 | CASGPGGPLSDEQFF | TGTGCCAGCGGGCCCGGAGGGCCCCTCTCCGATGAGCAGTTCTTC
TRBJ2-1 | . | TRBV27 | CASSLGGKDEQFF | TGTGCCAGCAGTTTGGGGGGTAAGGATGAGCAGTTCTTC
TRBJ2-6 | . | TRBV27 | CASSSRGSGANVLTF | TGTGCCAGCAGTTCCAGGGGTTCTGGGGCCAACGTCCTGACTTTC
TRBJ2-7 | TRBD1 | TRBV27 | CASSPSDRESRYEQYF | TGTGCCAGCTCCCCCTCCGACAGGGAGTCACGATACGAGCAGTACTTC
TRBJ2-1 | . | TRBV7-9 | CASRGSLEQFF | TGTGCCAGCAGAGGGTCATTAGAGCAGTTCTTC
TRBJ1-3 | . | TRBV7-9 | CASRPGFSGNTIYF | TGTGCCAGCAGACCGGGATTCTCTGGAAACACCATATATTTT
TRBJ2-3 | . | TRBV5-1 | CASSPGSSGPSSDTQYF | TGCGCCAGCAGCCCGGGGAGTAGCGGCCCCTCGTCAGATACGCAGTATTTT
TRBJ2-7 | . | TRBV10-3 | CAISEGGEQYF | TGTGCCATCAGTGAGGGAGGCGAGCAGTACTTC